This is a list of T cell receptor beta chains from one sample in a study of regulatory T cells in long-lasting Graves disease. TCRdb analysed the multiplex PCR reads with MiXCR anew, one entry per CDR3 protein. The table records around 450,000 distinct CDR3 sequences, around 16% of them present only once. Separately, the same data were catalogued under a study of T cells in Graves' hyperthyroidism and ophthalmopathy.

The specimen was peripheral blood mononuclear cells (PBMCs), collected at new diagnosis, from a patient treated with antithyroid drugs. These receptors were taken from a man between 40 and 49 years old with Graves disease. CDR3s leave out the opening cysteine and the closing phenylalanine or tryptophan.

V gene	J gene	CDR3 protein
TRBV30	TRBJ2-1	AWSDRGLVVDEQF
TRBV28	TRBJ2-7	ASMVGGVDYEQY
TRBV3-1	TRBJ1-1	ASSQGWEGTEAF
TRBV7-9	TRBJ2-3	ASSRQGETDTQY
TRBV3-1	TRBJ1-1	ASSPRTGAEAF
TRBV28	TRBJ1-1	ASRPSWGSTEAF
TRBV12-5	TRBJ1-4	ASGLVLNTATNEKLF
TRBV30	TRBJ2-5	AGRTGSETQY
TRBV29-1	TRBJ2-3	SVEGPRGRLAGEGTQY
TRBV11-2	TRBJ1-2	ASSLEVSSGIYGYT
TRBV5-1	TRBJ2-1	ASSTRDYSYNEQF
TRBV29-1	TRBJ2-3	SVVWGGTQY
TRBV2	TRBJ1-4	ACYGGNEKLF
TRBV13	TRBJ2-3	ASSTRAERFTDTQY
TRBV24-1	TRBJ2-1	ATSGSGVEYNEQF
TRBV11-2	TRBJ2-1	ASSLRTGGGEQF
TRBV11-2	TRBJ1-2	ASRHTTGDGYT
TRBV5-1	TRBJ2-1	ASSRDRSSYNEQF
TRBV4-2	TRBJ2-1	ASSQDRDRGREQF
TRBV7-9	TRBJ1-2	ASSLSEGIYGYT
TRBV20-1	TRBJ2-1	SAPLLAGGNEQF